Here is one T cell receptor (beta chain) with its context. Its antigen remains unknown. The data were taken from a study of cytomegalovirus exposure and HLA in healthy donors. Study-level information: An analysis done earlier identified around 100 million unique TCR beta sequences from 150 million to 200 million T cells. Falling in the Caucasian-associated ancestry cluster were approximately 86% of approximately 410 genotyped donors. Study-level results: The study listed around 150 cytomegalovirus-associated TCR beta chains.

Primers: 60 Vbeta forward and 13 Jbeta reverse. The protocol was immunoSEQ multiplex PCR, while the TCRdb copy is restricted to in-frame clones and leaves out a portion. The repertoire consists of 140,000 to 150,000 clones, with 70% to 85% occurring once and the leading ten covering roughly 9.7%. This CDR3 region has 19 residues. Germline V gives CDR1 LGHNA, CDR2 YSLEER. With 6 bases clipped from V and 1 base from J, the junction kept 17 bases outside the gene matches. The receptor was isolated from a woman aged 60-75 years in good health and CMV-seropositive. The chain uses TRBV4-3 and TRBJ1-1; 10 bases align to TRBD1. The sequencing input was PBMCs. The CDR3 nucleotides read TGCGCCAGCAGACAAAACCTCTGGGACAGGGGAATTTGGAACACTGAAGCTTTCTTT. It encodes CASRQNLWDRGIWNTEAFF.